These 8 T cell receptor beta chains were all obtained from the same sample, sequenced in a study of lymphopenia after photon versus proton radiotherapy. Some clones are missing from TCRdb's copy, which holds only in-frame ones; the method was immunoSEQ multiplex PCR. Here the sample spans tens of thousands of clones, 84% being singletons. Sequencing was performed on peripheral blood, taken from a patient treated with photon-based radiotherapy. The receptor source for this set is a woman aged 45 to 65 with pancreatic cancer.

This clone occurred a few times. The chain employs TRBV7-3 and TRBJ2-1, with 11 bases identical to TRBD2. CDR3 length equals 15 residues. V gave up 5 bases and J gave up 4 bases; unmatched junction bases: 4. CDR1 and CDR2 (germline): SGHTA, FQGTGA. In DNA form, the CDR3 reads TGTGCCAGCAGCACCGGACTAGCGGGTTACAATGAGCAGTTCTTC. Translated: CASSTGLAGYNEQFF.

The genes are TRBV30 and TRBJ2-5, with D unclear. V was clipped by 0 bases and J by 5 bases, with 4 bases between them. CDR3 length equals 11 residues. CDR1 GTSNPN and CDR2 SVGIG come from the germline V gene (reference sequence). CDR3 DNA: TGTGCCTGGAGTGTACTTGAGACCCAGTACTTC. This gives the protein CAWSVLETQYF.

As concerns this clone: Other DNA sequences from this sample encode an identical CDR3 as well. The gene calls are TRBV18 and TRBJ2-6; perhaps TRBD2 as D (5 bases). CDR1 KGHSH and CDR2 LQKENI come from the germline V gene. The ends were cut back, 6 bases at V and 7 bases at J, with 19 bases in the middle. The CDR3 sequence is 16 residues long. The CDR3 here is CASSLTLAGGANVLTF. The CDR3 coding sequence is TGTGCCAGCTCGCTCACCCTAGCTGGTGGAGCCAACGTCCTGACTTTC.

The rearrangement joins TRBV5-1 to TRBJ1-3; tentative D call: TRBD1 (6 bases). The germline gives CDR1 SGHRS, CDR2 YFSETQ. This CDR3 is built from 15 residues. V gave up 3 bases and J gave up 2 bases, with 12 bases separating them. CDR3 region: CASSSGQPAGNTIYF. CDR3 bases: TGCGCCAGCAGCTCAGGACAGCCGGCTGGAAACACCATATATTTT.

The V gene is TRBV15, the J gene TRBJ2-7; D call uncertain. Trimming stripped 3 bases from V and 4 bases from J, with 22 bases between. The CDR3 totals 17 residues. CDR1 is LNHNV, CDR2 YYDKDF, per germline (reference sequence). This chain's CDR3 is CATSRDRGIAWSYEQYF. The DNA of the CDR3 is TGTGCCACCAGCAGGGATCGAGGAATAGCATGGTCTTACGAGCAGTACTTC.

The chain has TRBV5-6 and TRBJ2-1; possibly TRBD1 for D (6 bases). CDR1 SGHDT and CDR2 YYEEEE come from the germline V gene. The CDR3 length is 13 residues. Between the trimmed V and J ends, which lost 3 bases and 9 bases, there was a span of 13 bases. The CDR3: CASSSTGFGEQFF. CDR3 bases: TGTGCCAGCAGCTCAACAGGGTTTGGTGAGCAGTTCTTC.

V usage is TRBV9 and J usage is TRBJ2-3, with 9 nucleotides matching TRBD1. Germline CDR1 reads SGDLS; CDR2 reads YYNGEE. V trimming: 4 bases; J trimming: 2 bases; junction bases outside the gene matches: 8. The CDR3 contains 16 residues. CDR3 in DNA: TGTGCCAGCAGCTTTCGACAGGGGGAACCCACAGATACGCAGTATTTT. It yields the protein CASSFRQGEPTDTQYF.

The V gene is TRBV18, the J gene TRBJ1-5; no definite D call. V dropped 3 bases and J dropped 2 bases, with 8 bases sitting between them. Germline V lookup: CDR1 KGHSH, CDR2 LQKENI. The CDR3 covers 14 residues. Written as DNA, the CDR3 is TGTGCCAGCTCACCGGAGAGGGGCAATCAGCCCCAGCATTTT. Protein product: CASSPERGNQPQHF.